Listed below are T cell receptor beta chains from one sample, sequenced in a study of blood T cell repertoires in COVID-19. This table comes from immunoSEQ multiplex PCR, and its TCRdb copy is limited to in-frame clones, with some not included. The table has 200,000 to 250,000 clones, roughly nine tenths seen once. Sequences were obtained from peripheral blood. The receptors originated from a man aged 55 to 70 with acute or convalescent COVID-19. CDR3s include the opening cysteine and the closing phenylalanine or tryptophan.

v_gene	j_gene	CDR3aa
TRBV28	TRBJ1-2	CASSLGQGGSGYTF
TRBV6-2/TRBV6-3	TRBJ2-2	CASSYHSGELFF
TRBV19	TRBJ1-1	CASSRGLPNTEAFF
TRBV24-1	TRBJ1-2	CATSKGGYYGYTF
TRBV11-3	TRBJ1-6	CASSLAGEGSPLHF
TRBV5-6	TRBJ1-5	CASSFGQGLYSNQPQHF
TRBV14	TRBJ2-1	CASSQDASVYNEQFF
TRBV7-2	TRBJ2-1	CASSLGGRGQTYNEQFF
TRBV7-3	TRBJ2-1	CASSLIAGDYNEQFF
TRBV6-5	TRBJ2-1	CASWTGETYNEQFF
TRBV5-1	TRBJ2-7	CASSLNRGGGLGEQYF
TRBV30	TRBJ1-2	CAWSSGGGSGYTF
TRBV5-1	TRBJ1-4	CASSLGAANEKLFF
TRBV7-2	TRBJ2-7	CASSLGRTYEQYF
TRBV6-2/TRBV6-3	TRBJ2-6	CASSYSGTGLPGANVLTF
TRBV12-3/TRBV12-4	TRBJ1-1	CASSLWLNTEAFF
TRBV6-5	TRBJ1-5	CASSYSRQGGQPQHF
TRBV6-4	TRBJ1-5	CASSDSFRARNQPQHF
TRBV27	TRBJ2-6	CASSWEGRSGANVLTF
TRBV5-5	TRBJ2-2	CASSSRGGGDTGELFF
TRBV11-1	TRBJ2-4	CASSSGTSFNIQYF
TRBV4-1	TRBJ2-5	CASSQVLARRRETQYF
TRBV11-1	TRBJ2-1	CASSLRDFSDYNEQFF
TRBV28	TRBJ1-5	CASSPPQARANQPQHF
TRBV19	TRBJ1-5	CASSTGENQPQHF
TRBV19	TRBJ2-5	CASTGTGGSETQYF
TRBV14	TRBJ2-1	CASSQDVGPSGRIGSYNEQFF
TRBV5-5	TRBJ1-2	CASSAAPLGTGGGYTF
TRBV3-1/TRBV3-2	TRBJ1-2	CASSPGQGQGGYTF
TRBV4-3	TRBJ2-3	CASSQEILARRPPDTQYF
TRBV5-1	TRBJ1-4	CASSPGRGDEKLFF
TRBV6-5	TRBJ2-7	CASSYSPGGSYEQYF
TRBV11-2	TRBJ1-1	CASSSQGSTEAFF
TRBV6-5	TRBJ1-6	CASSYSGQLRNSPLHF
TRBV5-1	TRBJ2-1	CASSPGQSSYNEQFF
TRBV27	TRBJ2-7	CASSLVRAGGIYEQYF
TRBV6-5	TRBJ2-7	CASREETYYEQYF
TRBV11-3	TRBJ1-1	CASSPRDKKGNEAFF
TRBV7-9	TRBJ2-1	CASSGGTSGAYNEQFF
TRBV19	TRBJ1-5	CASSISPGRGSNQPQHF
TRBV30	TRBJ2-1	CAWRAGGPYNEQFF
TRBV5-1	TRBJ1-1	CASRSADRGLHTEAFF
TRBV6-5	TRBJ1-2	CASNRREGSGYTF
TRBV3-1/TRBV3-2	TRBJ2-1	CASSRRGTTLVDEQFF
TRBV28	TRBJ2-3	CAISTVNFALTDTQYF
TRBV7-7	TRBJ2-1	CASSLGVTSGKGEQFF
TRBV9	TRBJ2-7	CASSVSGFSYEQYF
TRBV27	TRBJ1-1	CASSFSGTANTEAFF
TRBV5-4	TRBJ2-2	CASSLQRGNTGELFF
TRBV11-3	TRBJ1-1	CASSLDRATEAFF
TRBV29-1	TRBJ2-3	CSVAGGIFDTQYF
TRBV6-5	TRBJ2-5	CASSPRQGAVETQYF
TRBV20-1	TRBJ1-2	CSASTGVSYGYTF